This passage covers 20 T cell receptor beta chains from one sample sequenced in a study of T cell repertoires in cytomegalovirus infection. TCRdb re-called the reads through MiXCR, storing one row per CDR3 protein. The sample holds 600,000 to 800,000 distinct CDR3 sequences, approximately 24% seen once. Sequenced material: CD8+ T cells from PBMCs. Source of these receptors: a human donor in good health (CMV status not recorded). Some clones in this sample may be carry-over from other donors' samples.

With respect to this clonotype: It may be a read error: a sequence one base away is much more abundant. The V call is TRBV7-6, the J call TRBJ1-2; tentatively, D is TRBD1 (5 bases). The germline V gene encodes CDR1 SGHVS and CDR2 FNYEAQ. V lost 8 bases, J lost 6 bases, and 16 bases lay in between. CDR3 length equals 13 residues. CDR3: CASRSPGQDGYTF. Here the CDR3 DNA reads TGTGCCAGCCGCTCACCAGGGCAGGATGGCTACACCTTC.

The CDR3 loop reads CASSPTPDRAGEQYV. CDR3 DNA: TGTGCCAGCAGCCCAACCCCGGACAGGGCGGGCGAGCAGTACGTC. V usage is TRBV7-2 and J usage is TRBJ2-7; 8 bases fit TRBD1. CDR1 and CDR2 (germline): SGHTA, FQGNSA. Trimming removed 5 bases from V and 6 bases from J; junction bases left unmatched: 12. The CDR3 contains 15 residues.

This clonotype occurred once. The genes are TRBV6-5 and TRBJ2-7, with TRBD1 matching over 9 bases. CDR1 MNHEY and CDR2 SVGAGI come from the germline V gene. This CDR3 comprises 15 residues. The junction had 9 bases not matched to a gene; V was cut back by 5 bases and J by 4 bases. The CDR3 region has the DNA TGTGCCAGCAGTAGCGGGACAGGGAGCGGGTACGAGCAGTACGTC. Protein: CASSSGTGSGYEQYV.

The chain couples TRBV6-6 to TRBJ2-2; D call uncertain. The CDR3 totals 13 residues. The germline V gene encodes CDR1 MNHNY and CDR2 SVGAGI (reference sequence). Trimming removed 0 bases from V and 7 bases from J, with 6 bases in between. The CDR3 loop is CASSYSSFGELFF. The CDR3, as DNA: TGTGCCAGCAGTTACTCGAGCTTCGGGGAGCTGTTTTTT.

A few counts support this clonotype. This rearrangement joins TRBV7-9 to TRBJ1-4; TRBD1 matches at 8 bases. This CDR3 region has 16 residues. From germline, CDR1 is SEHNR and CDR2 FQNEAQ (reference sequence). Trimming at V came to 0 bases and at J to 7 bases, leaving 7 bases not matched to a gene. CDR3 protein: CASSLARSQGAEKLFF. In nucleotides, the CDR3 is TGTGCCAGCAGCTTAGCGCGATCCCAGGGGGCTGAAAAACTGTTTTTT. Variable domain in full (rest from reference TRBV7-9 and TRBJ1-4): DTGVSQNPRHKITKRGQNVTFRCDPISEHNRLYWYRQTLGQGPEFLTYFQNEAQLEKSRLLSDRFSAERPKGSFSTLEIQRTEQGDSAMYLCASSLARSQGAEKLFFGSGTQLSVL.

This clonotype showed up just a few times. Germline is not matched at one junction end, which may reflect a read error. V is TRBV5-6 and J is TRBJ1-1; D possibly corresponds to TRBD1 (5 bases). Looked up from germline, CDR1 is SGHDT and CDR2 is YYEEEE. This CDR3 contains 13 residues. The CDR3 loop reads CASRLAGDTEAFF. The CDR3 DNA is TGTGCCAGCAGGTTGGCGGGGGACACTGAAGCTTTCTTT.

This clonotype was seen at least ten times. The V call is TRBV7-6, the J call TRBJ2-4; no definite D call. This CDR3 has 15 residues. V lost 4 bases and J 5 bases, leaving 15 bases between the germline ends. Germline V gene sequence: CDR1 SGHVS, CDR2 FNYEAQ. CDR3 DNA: TGTGCCAGCAGCTCGCCCGGTGGCGGTGAAAACATTCAGTACTTC. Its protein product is CASSSPGGGENIQYF.

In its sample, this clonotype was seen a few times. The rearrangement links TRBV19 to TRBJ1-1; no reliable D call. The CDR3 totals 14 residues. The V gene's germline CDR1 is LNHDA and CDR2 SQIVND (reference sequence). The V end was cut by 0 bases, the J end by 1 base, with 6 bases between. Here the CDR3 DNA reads TGTGCCAGTAGTATAGATCTACAGAACACTGAAGCTTTCTTT. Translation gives CASSIDLQNTEAFF.

For the CDR3, the DNA is TGTGCCAGTAGCTTCAGGGATTTTTATGGCTACACCTTC. Its translation is CASSFRDFYGYTF. The gene calls are TRBV19 and TRBJ1-2; maybe TRBD1 (5 bases). The ends were cut back, 6 bases at V and 5 bases at J, with 13 bases in the middle. The CDR3 is made up of 13 amino acids. The germline gives CDR1 LNHDA, CDR2 SQIVND (reference sequence).

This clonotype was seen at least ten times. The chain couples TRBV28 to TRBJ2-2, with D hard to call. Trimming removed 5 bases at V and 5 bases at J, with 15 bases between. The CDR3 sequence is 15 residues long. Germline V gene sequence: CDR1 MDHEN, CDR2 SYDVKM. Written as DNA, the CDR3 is TGTGCCAGCAGTCCGACATTGACCGGAACCGGGGAGCTGTTTTTT. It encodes CASSPTLTGTGELFF.

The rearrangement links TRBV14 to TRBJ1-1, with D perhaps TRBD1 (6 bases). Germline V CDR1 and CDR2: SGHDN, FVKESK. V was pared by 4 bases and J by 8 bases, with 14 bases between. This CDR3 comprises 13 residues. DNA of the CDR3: TGTGCCAGCAGCCCGGACAGAGCCCGAGAAGCTTTCTTT. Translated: CASSPDRAREAFF. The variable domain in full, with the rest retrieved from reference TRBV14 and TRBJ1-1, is EAGVTQFPSHSVIEKGQTVTLRCDPISGHDNLYWYRRVMGKEIKFLLHFVKESKQDESGMPNNRFLAERTGGTYSTLKVQPAELEDSGVYFCASSPDRAREAFFGQGTRLTVV.

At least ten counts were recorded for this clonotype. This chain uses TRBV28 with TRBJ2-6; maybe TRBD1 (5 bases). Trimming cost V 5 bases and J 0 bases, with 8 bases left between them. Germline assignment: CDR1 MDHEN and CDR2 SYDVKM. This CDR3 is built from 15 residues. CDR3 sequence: CASSQDISGANVLTF. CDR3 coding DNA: TGTGCCAGCAGTCAGGACATCTCTGGGGCCAACGTCCTGACTTTC.

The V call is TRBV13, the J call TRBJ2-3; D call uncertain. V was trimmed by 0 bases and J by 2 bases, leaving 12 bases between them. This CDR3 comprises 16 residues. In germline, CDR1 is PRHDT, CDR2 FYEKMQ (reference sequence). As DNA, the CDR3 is TGTGCCAGCAGCTTAGGCCCGGCTGCTCCCACAGATACGCAGTATTTT. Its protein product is CASSLGPAAPTDTQYF.

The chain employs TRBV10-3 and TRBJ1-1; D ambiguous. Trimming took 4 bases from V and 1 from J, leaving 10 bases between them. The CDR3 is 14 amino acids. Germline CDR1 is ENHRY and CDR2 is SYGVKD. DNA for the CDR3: TGTGCCATCAGTGTTACGACATCGAACACTGAAGCTTTCTTT. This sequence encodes CAISVTTSNTEAFF.

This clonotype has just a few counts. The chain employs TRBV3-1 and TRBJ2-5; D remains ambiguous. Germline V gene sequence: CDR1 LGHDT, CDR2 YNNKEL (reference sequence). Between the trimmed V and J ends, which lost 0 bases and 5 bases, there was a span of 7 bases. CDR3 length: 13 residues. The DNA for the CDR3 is TGTGCCAGCAGCCAAGAAAGGCGGGAGACCCAGTACTTC. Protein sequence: CASSQERRETQYF.

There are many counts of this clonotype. CDR3 in amino acids: CASTPLGQNEQFF. DNA for the CDR3: TGCGCCAGCACCCCTCTAGGACAGAATGAGCAGTTCTTC. The genes are TRBV5-1 and TRBJ2-1; D may be TRBD1 (6 bases). Between the trimmed V and J ends, which lost 6 bases and 7 bases, there was a span of 14 bases. Germline CDR1 SGHRS, CDR2 YFSETQ. The CDR3 runs 13 residues.

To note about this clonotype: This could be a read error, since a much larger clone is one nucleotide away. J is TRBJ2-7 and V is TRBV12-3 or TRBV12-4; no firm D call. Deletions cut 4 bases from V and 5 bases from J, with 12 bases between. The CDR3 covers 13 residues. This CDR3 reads CASSSGRSNEQYV. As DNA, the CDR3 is TGTGCCAGCAGTTCAGGCAGGAGCAACGAGCAGTACGTC.

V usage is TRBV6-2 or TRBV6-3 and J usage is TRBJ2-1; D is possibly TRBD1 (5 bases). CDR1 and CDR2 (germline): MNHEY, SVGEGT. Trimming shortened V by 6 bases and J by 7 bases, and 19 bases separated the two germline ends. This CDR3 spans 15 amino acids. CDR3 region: CASSHRARGQNEQFF. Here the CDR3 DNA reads TGTGCCAGCAGCCATCGGGCTAGAGGACAAAATGAGCAGTTCTTC.

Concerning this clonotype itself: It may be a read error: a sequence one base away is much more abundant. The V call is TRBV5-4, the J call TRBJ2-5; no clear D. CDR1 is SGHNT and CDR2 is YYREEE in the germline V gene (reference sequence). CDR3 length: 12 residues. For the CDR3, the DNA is TGTGCCATCAGCTTGATCTCAGAGACCCAGTACTTC. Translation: CAISLISETQYF.

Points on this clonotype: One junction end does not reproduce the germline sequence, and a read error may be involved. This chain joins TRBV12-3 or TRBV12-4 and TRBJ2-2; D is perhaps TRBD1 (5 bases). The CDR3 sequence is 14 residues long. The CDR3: CAGSFDSSAGELFF. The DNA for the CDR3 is TGTGCCGGCAGTTTCGACAGTTCCGCCGGGGAGCTGTTTTTT.